These 28 T cell receptor beta chains came from one sample sequenced in a study of T cell repertoires in cytomegalovirus infection. Each CDR3 protein is one row after TCRdb ran MiXCR on the reads. The sample has approximately 200,000 distinct CDR3 sequences, roughly 23% seen once. Sequenced sample: CD8+ T cells from PBMCs. Source of these receptors: a human donor in good health (CMV status not recorded). Some clones in this sample may be carry-over from other donors' samples.

This clonotype has at least ten counts. The chain has TRBV7-3 and TRBJ2-2, with D possibly TRBD2 on 5 matching bases. This CDR3 comprises 16 residues. The V end was cut by 2 bases, the J end by 2 bases, with 12 bases between. Looked up from germline, CDR1 is SGHTA and CDR2 is FQGTGA. The CDR3 spells CASSLFGVTNTGELFF. In DNA, the CDR3 is TGTGCCAGCAGCTTATTCGGGGTTACTAACACCGGGGAGCTGTTTTTT.

This clonotype was seen a few times. V and J are TRBV29-1 and TRBJ2-1; 9 bases agree with TRBD2. With 4 bases clipped from V and 8 bases from J, the junction kept 6 bases outside the gene matches. The CDR3 has 13 amino acids. CDR1 and CDR2 from the germline V gene are SQVTM and ANQGSEA. For the CDR3, the DNA is TGCAGCGTTGGCGGGGGGGCCCTCTATGAGCAGTTCTTC. Its translation: CSVGGGALYEQFF.

This clonotype was counted between two and nine times. The rearrangement links TRBV28 to TRBJ2-3; 8 nucleotides match TRBD2. Per germline, CDR1 MDHEN and CDR2 SYDVKM. J was trimmed by 6 bases and V by 2 bases; bases with no gene match: 4. The CDR3 extends over 14 amino acids. The CDR3 is CASSLAGGEDTQYF. The DNA for the CDR3 is TGTGCCAGCAGTTTAGCGGGGGGAGAGGATACGCAGTATTTT. The full variable domain, its missing parts supplied by reference TRBV28 and TRBJ2-3, is DVKVTQSSRYLVKRTGEKVFLECVQDMDHENMFWYRQDPGLGLRLIYFSYDVKMKEKGDIPEGYSVSREKKERFSLILESASTNQTSMYLCASSLAGGEDTQYFGPGTRLTVL.

This chain uses TRBV20-1 with TRBJ2-1, with D perhaps matching TRBD1 (6 bases). CDR3 length: 14 residues. Trimming stripped 3 bases from V and 6 bases from J, with 15 bases between. The germline V gene has CDR1 DFQATT and CDR2 SNEGSKA (reference sequence). CDR3 sequence reads: CSASKRQGSNEQFF. CDR3 bases: TGCAGTGCTAGCAAAAGGCAGGGGAGCAATGAGCAGTTCTTC.

There are a few counts of this clonotype. This sequence joins TRBV6-5 and TRBJ2-5, with 12 bases aligning to TRBD2. Looked up from germline, CDR1 is MNHEY and CDR2 is SVGAGI. V gave up 3 bases and J gave up 10 bases; unmatched junction bases: 6. The CDR3 consists of 14 residues. The CDR3 is CASSYRPSGGDQYF. The CDR3 nucleotides are TGTGCCAGCAGTTATCGACCTAGCGGGGGGGACCAGTACTTC.

In its sample, this clonotype was seen a few times. The V call is TRBV20-1, the J call TRBJ2-1, with TRBD2 matching 9 bases. CDR3 length: 16 residues. Losses at the gene ends were 1 base for V and 7 bases for J; bases not matched to a gene: 11. Germline V gives CDR1 DFQATT, CDR2 SNEGSKA (reference sequence). DNA for the CDR3: TGCAGTGCTAGAGGCGACGCGGGGGGGCTCGTAAATGAGCAGTTCTTC. It codes for CSARGDAGGLVNEQFF.

This clonotype was found many times. This chain connects TRBV2 to TRBJ2-2; 10 bases map to TRBD1. The length of the CDR3 is 19 residues. The ends lost 8 bases at V and 0 bases at J; junction bases unmatched: 15. The germline V gene has CDR1 SNHLY and CDR2 FYNNEI. The CDR3 region is CASCFILGTGDSNTGELFF. CDR3 coding DNA: TGTGCCAGCTGTTTTATCCTTGGGACAGGGGATTCGAACACCGGGGAGCTGTTTTTT.

This sequence joins TRBV19 and TRBJ1-4, with D perhaps matching TRBD1 (5 bases). The V gene lost 3 bases and the J gene lost 8 bases, with 22 bases spanning the gap. CDR3 length: 17 amino acids. Germline V gene lookup returns CDR1 LNHDA and CDR2 SQIVND (reference sequence). CDR3 protein: CASSMVWFGGANEKLFF. CDR3 in DNA: TGTGCCAGTAGTATGGTCTGGTTTGGAGGGGCAAACGAAAAACTGTTTTTT.

This clonotype was seen a handful of times. The CDR3 nucleotides are TGTGCCAGCAGTGGGACTAGCGGGATTTACAATGAGCAGTTCTTC. Translating gives CASSGTSGIYNEQFF. This chain uses TRBV2 with TRBJ2-1, with 12 bases matching TRBD2. Per germline, CDR1 SNHLY and CDR2 FYNNEI. The CDR3 totals 15 residues. Trimming cost V 4 bases and J 4 bases; bases outside gene matches: 2.

In regard to this clonotype: A read error is possible here, since a much larger clone lies one base away. The J gene is TRBJ1-5, the V gene TRBV7-6, with D hard to call. The CDR3 totals 15 residues. Germline V gene lookup returns CDR1 SGHVS and CDR2 FNYEAQ. Written as DNA, the CDR3 is TGTGCCAGCAGCTTAGCGGGCACTGGCAATCAGCCCGAGCATTTT. As protein: CASSLAGTGNQPEHF.

The chain has TRBV28 and TRBJ2-6, with 7 bases matching TRBD1. The CDR3 has 14 amino acids. Losses at the gene ends were 7 bases for V and 2 bases for J; bases not matched to a gene: 2. Germline values: CDR1 MDHEN, CDR2 SYDVKM. CDR3 coding DNA: TGTGCCAGCACCAGGGGGACTGGGGCCAACGTCCTGACTTTC. Protein: CASTRGTGANVLTF.

This chain joins TRBV20-1 and TRBJ2-1; no clear D gene. This CDR3 is built from 15 residues. V shed 0 bases and J shed 2 bases, with 11 bases lying between them. Germline loops: CDR1 DFQATT, CDR2 SNEGSKA (reference sequence). CDR3 bases: TGCAGTGCTAGAGATAAAACTATACCCTACAATGAGCAGTTCTTC. The encoded protein is CSARDKTIPYNEQFF.

The chain employs TRBV28 and TRBJ1-1; D may be TRBD1 (5 bases). V lost 4 bases to trimming and J lost 4 bases, with 13 bases between them. This CDR3 spans 14 amino acids. Germline V gene sequence: CDR1 MDHEN, CDR2 SYDVKM. Here the CDR3 DNA reads TGTGCCAGCAGTTCACGGGGGATTAGCACTGAAGCTTTCTTT. It encodes CASSSRGISTEAFF.

This clonotype was counted a few times. This chain links TRBV5-6 with TRBJ2-1; the match to TRBD2 covers 9 bases. CDR1 is SGHDT and CDR2 is YYEEEE in the germline V gene. Trimming at V came to 3 bases and at J to 6 bases, leaving 10 bases not matched to a gene. This CDR3 spans 16 amino acids. CDR3 amino acids: CASSSPGLAPFNEQFF. The CDR3 DNA follows: TGTGCCAGCAGCTCCCCGGGACTAGCTCCTTTCAATGAGCAGTTCTTC.

The J gene is TRBJ2-1, the V gene TRBV5-1, with TRBD1 identical over 7 bases. The CDR3 has 15 amino acids. Trimming cost V 4 bases and J 4 bases; bases outside gene matches: 8. Per the germline V gene, CDR1 is SGHRS and CDR2 is YFSETQ. CDR3 region: CASSHTGVGYNEQFF. In DNA form, the CDR3 reads TGCGCCAGCAGCCACACAGGGGTGGGATACAATGAGCAGTTCTTC.

The chain has TRBV5-1 and TRBJ1-2; TRBD1 aligns across 7 bases. This CDR3 region has 12 residues. Trimming removed 4 bases from V and 7 bases from J; junction bases left unmatched: 4. The germline gives CDR1 SGHRS, CDR2 YFSETQ. This CDR3 is CASSGDRAGYTF. CDR3 bases: TGCGCCAGCAGCGGAGACAGGGCTGGCTACACCTTC. Looking up the rest from reference TRBV5-1 and TRBJ1-2 gives the full variable domain: KAGVTQTPRYLIKTRGQQVTLSCSPISGHRSVSWYQQTPGQGLQFLFEYFSETQRNKGNFPGRFSGRQFSNSRSEMNVSTLELGDSALYLCASSGDRAGYTFGSGTRLTVV.

This clonotype was seen at least ten times. The chain has TRBV6-2 or TRBV6-3 and TRBJ2-2; D uncertain. Trimming cost V 1 base and J 6 bases, with 15 bases left between them. The CDR3 loop spans 16 amino acids. Germline V gene lookup returns CDR1 MNHEY and CDR2 SVGEGT. CDR3 region: CASSYWIGYTAGELFF. DNA of the CDR3: TGTGCCAGCAGTTACTGGATAGGATATACCGCCGGGGAGCTGTTTTTT.

This clonotype showed up many times. This chain uses TRBV7-9 with TRBJ2-3; D is ambiguous. V lost 5 bases to trimming and J lost 5 bases, with 8 bases between them. Germline V lookup: CDR1 SEHNR, CDR2 FQNEAQ (reference sequence). The length of the CDR3 is 12 residues. The CDR3 reads CASSQRVDTQYF. For the CDR3, the DNA is TGTGCCAGCAGCCAACGAGTAGATACGCAGTATTTT.

This clonotype was detected many times. The chain joins TRBV7-2 to TRBJ2-2; maybe TRBD2 (5 bases). Germline loops: CDR1 SGHTA, CDR2 FQGNSA. The CDR3 is made up of 13 amino acids. V was clipped by 3 bases and J by 7 bases, with 9 bases between them. CDR3 sequence reads: CASSFPTSGELFF. DNA of the CDR3: TGTGCCAGCAGCTTCCCAACTAGCGGGGAGCTGTTTTTT.

This clonotype occurred a few times. V gene TRBV28 combines with J gene TRBJ2-2, with 7 positions matching TRBD2. Germline V gene data show CDR1 as MDHEN and CDR2 as SYDVKM. This CDR3 comprises 17 residues. Trimming at V came to 1 base and at J to 1 base, leaving 6 bases not matched to a gene. Here the CDR3 reads CASSLSGLVVNTGELFF. The CDR3 DNA reads as TGTGCCAGCAGTTTATCCGGACTAGTGGTGAACACCGGGGAGCTGTTTTTT.

The chain uses TRBV7-6 and TRBJ1-1; TRBD1 might be the D (5 bases). Germline CDR1 is SGHVS and CDR2 is FNYEAQ. V lost 1 base to trimming and J lost 8 bases, with 11 bases between them. The CDR3 extends over 13 amino acids. The CDR3 is CASSLGKTAEAFF. CDR3 coding DNA: TGTGCCAGCAGCTTAGGCAAGACAGCAGAAGCTTTCTTT.

This clonotype was detected only a few times. The CDR3, as DNA: TGCGCCAGCAGCTTGGACACCTTAACCGGGGAGCTGTTTTTT. Amino acid sequence: CASSLDTLTGELFF. The V call is TRBV5-1, the J call TRBJ2-2, with D hard to call. CDR1 is SGHRS, CDR2 YFSETQ, per germline. The CDR3 spans 14 residues. The V and J ends lost 0 bases and 5 bases respectively, with 8 bases between them. The variable domain in full, with the rest retrieved from reference TRBV5-1 and TRBJ2-2, is KAGVTQTPRYLIKTRGQQVTLSCSPISGHRSVSWYQQTPGQGLQFLFEYFSETQRNKGNFPGRFSGRQFSNSRSEMNVSTLELGDSALYLCASSLDTLTGELFFGEGSRLTVL.

This clonotype was recorded at least ten times. The gene calls are TRBV7-9 and TRBJ2-1; maybe TRBD1 (5 bases). V lost 2 bases to trimming and J lost 6 bases, with 14 bases between them. Germline loops: CDR1 SEHNR, CDR2 FQNEAQ (reference sequence). The CDR3 consists of 15 residues. CDR3 protein: CASSLPGQGRNEQFF. CDR3 bases: TGTGCCAGCAGCTTACCGGGCCAGGGCCGCAATGAGCAGTTCTTC.

This clonotype appeared many times. The rearrangement uses TRBV7-6 and TRBJ1-6, with a weak D call TRBD1 (6 bases). Germline CDR1 is SGHVS and CDR2 is FNYEAQ. The CDR3 is made up of 15 amino acids. Deletions cut 5 bases from V and 6 bases from J, with 14 bases between. This CDR3 reads CASSPRDTFNSPLHF. CDR3 nucleotide sequence: TGTGCCAGCAGCCCCCGGGACACATTTAATTCACCCCTCCACTTT.

This clonotype was seen more than once but under ten times. The gene calls are TRBV7-9 and TRBJ2-1; 7 bases agree with TRBD1. Germline V CDR1 and CDR2: SEHNR, FQNEAQ (reference sequence). This CDR3 contains 15 residues. After removal of 4 bases from V and 9 bases from J, the junction contained 12 bases not matched to a gene. The CDR3 loop is CASSYHWDRSFEQFF. In DNA, the CDR3 is TGTGCCAGCAGCTACCACTGGGACAGAAGTTTTGAGCAGTTCTTC.

This clonotype has at least ten counts. The chain combines TRBV7-9 with TRBJ2-7; no firm D call. Between the trimmed V and J ends, which lost 1 base and 6 bases, there was a span of 13 bases. This CDR3 is 14 amino acids long. CDR1 and CDR2 from the germline V gene are SEHNR and FQNEAQ (reference sequence). The CDR3 nucleotides are TGTGCCAGCAGCTTAGACTTTGGTAAGGGCGAGCAGTACTTC. This codes for CASSLDFGKGEQYF.

Note on this clonotype: This may be a read error: a much more frequent sequence differs by one nucleotide. The V gene is TRBV11-2, the J gene TRBJ1-2, with 8 bases matching TRBD1. Germline-derived CDR1 and CDR2 are SGHAT and FQNNGV. The CDR3 spans 15 residues. V dropped 1 base and J dropped 4; count of bases not matched to a gene: 5. The CDR3 protein is CASSLGTGSGYGYTF. The CDR3, as DNA: TGTGCCAGCAGCTTAGGGACAGGGAGCGGCTATGGCTACACCTTC.

This clonotype showed up just a few times. The chain couples TRBV28 to TRBJ2-7; the D gene is possibly TRBD1 (6 bases). Germline assignment: CDR1 MDHEN and CDR2 SYDVKM. The length of the CDR3 is 14 residues. Trimming pared 7 bases from V and 0 bases from J, leaving 13 bases between. The CDR3 DNA reads TGTGCCAGCACCGGGACATTAAGCTCCTACGAGCAGTACTTC. Amino acid sequence: CASTGTLSSYEQYF.